Shown below are 20 T cell receptor beta chains from a single sample sequenced in a study of blood T cell repertoires in COVID-19. Repertoires were generated with immunoSEQ multiplex PCR, while TCRdb's copy carries only in-frame clones and drops some. The table shows around 200,000 clones, with roughly 87% occurring only once. The source material was peripheral blood. All receptors derive from a man aged 35-49 years with active or convalescent COVID-19.

This clone appeared a single time. The chain combines TRBV5-1 with TRBJ2-3; D gene uncertain. Trimming pared 1 base from V and 5 bases from J, leaving 11 bases between. CDR1 is SGHRS and CDR2 is YFSETQ in the germline V gene. The CDR3 consists of 14 residues. DNA for the CDR3: TGCGCCAGCAGCTTGAGGCAGGTCCAAGATACGCAGTATTTT. It is translated as CASSLRQVQDTQYF.

This chain links TRBV7-2 with TRBJ2-6; 14 nucleotides line up with TRBD2. CDR1 is SGHTA and CDR2 is FQGNSA in the germline V gene. V was clipped by 0 bases and J by 0 bases; unmatched bases: 10. CDR3 size: 22 residues. Here the CDR3 reads CASSLANRGLAGESSGANVLTF. CDR3 sequence (DNA): TGTGCCAGCAGCTTAGCGAATCGGGGACTAGCGGGGGAAAGCTCTGGGGCCAACGTCCTGACTTTC.

The genes are TRBV19 and TRBJ1-1; weak D call: TRBD1 (6 bases). Germline CDR1 reads LNHDA; CDR2 reads SQIVND (reference sequence). The CDR3 loop spans 17 amino acids. With 6 bases removed from V and 1 base from J, the gap between germline ends came to 21 bases. The CDR3 reads CASRDQGGGGKNTEAFF. The CDR3 DNA reads TGTGCCAGTAGGGACCAAGGGGGTGGCGGAAAGAACACTGAAGCTTTCTTT.

The chain links TRBV10-2 to TRBJ2-7, with TRBD1 matching over 9 bases. This CDR3 region has 13 residues. The V segment lost 6 bases and the J segment 4 bases; nucleotides outside the gene matches: 4. Germline V gene data show CDR1 as WSHSY and CDR2 as SAAADI. This CDR3 reads CASRAGTGYEQYF. In nucleotides, the CDR3 is TGCGCCAGCAGGGCCGGGACAGGGTACGAGCAGTACTTC.

The V gene is TRBV27, the J gene TRBJ1-2; TRBD1 agrees at 8 bases. The germline CDR1 and CDR2 sequences are MNHEY and SMNVEV (reference sequence). The CDR3 runs 14 residues. V lost 6 bases and J lost 4; bases outside the gene matches: 7. The CDR3 DNA reads TGTGCCAGCAGACGAACAGGGGGTGGCTATGGCTACACCTTC. Amino acid sequence: CASRRTGGGYGYTF.

This chain connects TRBV28 to TRBJ2-3; a weak D match, TRBD2 (6 bases). Germline values: CDR1 MDHEN, CDR2 SYDVKM. This CDR3 region has 14 residues. V dropped 5 bases and J dropped 2 bases, with 11 bases sitting between them. The DNA for the CDR3 is TGTGCCAGCAGTCCGCCACTAGCCACAGATACGCAGTATTTT. Translating gives CASSPPLATDTQYF.

This chain links TRBV28 with TRBJ2-7; weak D call: TRBD1 (6 bases). Between the trimmed V and J ends, which lost 3 bases and 3 bases, there was a span of 12 bases. The CDR3 loop spans 14 amino acids. Germline CDR1 reads MDHEN; CDR2 reads SYDVKM. The CDR3 coding sequence is TGTGCCAGCAGTTTGAGGGGACACATCTACGAGCAGTACTTC. This gives the protein CASSLRGHIYEQYF.

This clone was seen once. The rearrangement links TRBV28 to TRBJ1-5; D unclear. Germline lookup yields CDR1 MDHEN and CDR2 SYDVKM. The CDR3 has 17 amino acids. V lost 3 bases and J lost 0, with 15 bases in between. Written as DNA, the CDR3 is TGTGCCAGCAGTTTCTCTTCGCGAGGTCATAGCAATCAGCCCCAGCATTTT. Encoded protein: CASSFSSRGHSNQPQHF.

CDR3 DNA: TGTGCCAGCAGCCCATCCGGGACAGGGAATGAAAAACTGTTTTTT. This sequence encodes CASSPSGTGNEKLFF. The chain employs TRBV7-6 and TRBJ1-4; 9 positions match TRBD1. The CDR3 contains 15 residues. J lost 5 bases, V lost 5 bases, and 6 bases had no gene match. Germline V gives CDR1 SGHVS, CDR2 FNYEAQ.

CDR3 in DNA: TGTGCCAGCAGTTACGCCTTAGGGGGTGGCTACACCTTC. Amino acids: CASSYALGGGYTF. The chain joins TRBV12-3 or TRBV12-4 to TRBJ1-2; TRBD1 is a possible D gene (6 bases). V shed 4 bases and J shed 7 bases, with 13 bases lying between them. The CDR3 length is 13 residues.

The chain links TRBV20-1 to TRBJ1-2, with D uncertain. Trimming cost V 8 bases and J 4 bases, with 11 bases left between them. CDR3 length equals 11 residues. In germline, CDR1 is DFQATT, CDR2 SNEGSKA (reference sequence). The CDR3 DNA reads TGCAGTCGGAGGTCTGGCTATGGCTACACCTTC. The encoded protein is CSRRSGYGYTF.

The rearrangement joins TRBV7-8 to TRBJ2-3, with TRBD2 matching 10 bases. The CDR3 consists of 14 residues. V dropped 7 bases and J dropped 6; count of bases not matched to a gene: 7. CDR1 is SGHVS and CDR2 is FQNEAQ in the germline V gene. The CDR3 coding sequence is TGTGCCAGCAACAGCTTACTAGCGGGGGATACGCAGTATTTT. This codes for CASNSLLAGDTQYF.

The chain combines TRBV5-1 with TRBJ1-6, with TRBD1 matching over 7 bases. Germline lookup yields CDR1 SGHRS and CDR2 YFSETQ. This CDR3 spans 16 amino acids. V lost 0 bases and J lost 9; bases outside the gene matches: 9. The DNA for the CDR3 is TGCGCCAGCAGCTTGGTAGGGGGCTCCAGGGTTTCACCCCTCCACTTT. Amino acids: CASSLVGGSRVSPLHF.

This clone is a singleton in its sample. V is TRBV29-1 and J is TRBJ1-1; D unclear. The V gene's germline CDR1 is SQVTM and CDR2 ANQGSEA. The CDR3 runs to 10 residues. The V end lost 7 bases, the J end lost 1 base, and 4 bases lay between the germline ends. The CDR3 DNA follows: TGCAGCGCCAGGAACACTGAAGCTTTCTTT. Protein sequence: CSARNTEAFF. The entire variable domain, with the rest obtained from reference TRBV29-1 and TRBJ1-1, is as follows: SAVISQKPSRDICQRGTSLTIQCQVDSQVTMMFWYRQQPGQSLTLIATANQGSEATYESGFVIDKFPISRPNLTFSTLTVSNMSPEDSSIYLCSARNTEAFFGQGTRLTVV.

V and J are TRBV2 and TRBJ2-2; 10 nucleotides agree with TRBD2. The CDR3 is made up of 20 amino acids. CDR1 is SNHLY and CDR2 is FYNNEI in the germline V gene. V was pared by 0 bases and J by 3 bases, with 13 bases of the junction left unmatched. The CDR3 loop is CASSEAPGLAYDRYTGELFF. The CDR3 DNA sequence: TGTGCCAGCAGTGAAGCCCCGGGACTAGCGTACGACCGATACACCGGGGAGCTGTTTTTT.

The V call is TRBV5-1, the J call TRBJ2-1; 8 nucleotides match TRBD2. CDR3 size: 15 residues. In germline, CDR1 is SGHRS, CDR2 YFSETQ. Trimming removed 0 bases from V and 5 bases from J; junction bases left unmatched: 4. The CDR3 sequence is CASSLGLAGDNEQFF. CDR3 DNA: TGCGCCAGCAGCTTGGGTCTAGCGGGCGACAATGAGCAGTTCTTC.

The J gene is TRBJ2-2, the V gene TRBV10-1; 8 nucleotides match TRBD2. CDR1 is WNHNN and CDR2 is SYGVQD in the germline V gene (reference sequence). J lost 5 bases, V lost 6 bases, and 5 bases had no gene match. The CDR3 spans 14 residues. The CDR3 loop is CASSPGTSTGELFF. DNA for the CDR3: TGCGCCAGCAGCCCCGGGACTAGTACCGGGGAGCTGTTTTTT.

This clone has a handful of counts. The chain carries TRBV7-2 and TRBJ1-5; TRBD1 agrees at 8 bases. The trim removed 3 bases at V and 7 bases at J, leaving 8 bases unmatched. This CDR3 spans 15 amino acids. CDR1 and CDR2 from the germline V gene are SGHTA and FQGNSA. CDR3 sequence (DNA): TGTGCCAGCAGCTTCTTGCAGGGGGCGTCGCAGCCCCAGCATTTT. This gives the protein CASSFLQGASQPQHF.

This chain links TRBV2 with TRBJ2-1; TRBD2 aligns across 12 bases. CDR3 size: 15 residues. Trimming took 6 bases from V and 7 from J; bases not matched to a gene: 7. Germline CDR1 SNHLY, CDR2 FYNNEI. CDR3 coding DNA: TGTGCCAGCAGCCCTAGCGGGGGGGCCCTTAATGAGCAGTTCTTC. Protein product: CASSPSGGALNEQFF.

CDR3 residues: CASSQAPGEDTQYF. CDR3 bases: TGTGCCAGCAGCCAAGCCCCAGGGGAGGATACGCAGTATTTT. The chain combines TRBV3-1 (or the pseudogene TRBV3-2) with TRBJ2-3; D is perhaps TRBD1 (6 bases). Germline V gives CDR1 LGHDT, CDR2 YNNKEL (reference sequence). The length of the CDR3 is 14 residues. Trimming removed 1 base from V and 6 bases from J, with 11 bases in between.